This T cell receptor (beta chain) originates from a study of T cell repertoires in aging, cancer and after chemotherapy (dated by TCRdb to the late 2010s). Some background on the complete study: The donors fell into six age groups ranging from 30 or younger to 70 or older, and each group had at least three individuals. About 8.3 million TCR reads were contained in the full dataset. Paired pre- and post-chemotherapy samples in the solid tumor group came from brain tumor (glioblastoma) patients receiving temozolomide-based therapy. A cohort of over 200 cancer patients (approximately 90 with hematological and approximately 120 with solid cancers) was assembled, and 95 to 100 healthy donors were included as a reference group. Peripheral blood TCR beta repertoires from healthy donors and cancer patients were profiled to examine immunoaging and T cell reconstitution after chemotherapy.

The paper as a whole reports these results and caveats: According to the authors, the repertoire data do not allow conclusions to be drawn about immunological memory after chemotherapy. Significantly lower blood TCR diversity and higher clonality were observed in untreated patients with hematological or solid cancers than in age-matched healthy donors. An increase in median generation probability over the chemotherapy interval was observed in both cancer cohorts, suggesting that the repertoire was reconstituted through rebound thymic output. In healthy donors, the decline in TCR diversity with age was mainly due to loss of richness, whereas in cancer patients loss of evenness also played a role.

TCR beta rearrangements were amplified from genomic DNA isolated from peripheral blood, not from sorted cells or RNA. Using a mixed TRB-A/B primer pool, multiplex touch-down PCR amplified rearranged TRB sequences covering the V, D and J segments. Illumina adapters and sample indices were added to the amplicons in two consecutive PCR reactions performed with Phusion HS II polymerase. Amplicons were gel-purified with the NucleoSpin Gel and PCR Clean-up kit, then checked with Qubit and an Agilent 2100 Bioanalyzer. Sequencing of the libraries was done on an Illumina MiSeq with paired-end, single-indexed 600-cycle runs. On the study's bioinformatics: MiXCR versions 2.12 and 3.0.5 were used to process the TRB sequences. Each unique CDR3 nucleotide sequence was counted as one clone, and only productive sequences with at least two reads were retained. The repertoire metrics were Shannon diversity, evenness, clonality (defined as one minus evenness), and alpha-parameterized diversity profiles covering alpha 0 to 5. The IGoR algorithm was used to compute generation probabilities of clones in paired pre- and post-chemotherapy samples. TCRdb trimmed public reads at Q25 via fastp, called clones via MiXCR and kept in-frame beta chains. For every CDR3 protein sequence, its rows merge into one entry that carries the most common genes and DNA. TCRdb, not the authors, supplied the V and J calls. This sample gives about 3,000 distinct CDR3 sequences in total; roughly 21% of them show up just once. The ten biggest clones cover roughly 60% of the sample.

Taking its sample share into account, this clonotype is medium-sized (0.01 to 0.1%). This receptor's antigen is unknown. There are no base qualities to consult, and no much larger clone falls within one base. V sheds 3 bases and J sheds 8 bases, leaving 13 bases between their ends. For CDR1 and CDR2, the germline V gene (reference sequence) lists MNHEY and SMNVEV. From the cysteine through the phenylalanine, the CDR3 covers 13 amino acids. The entry retains the CDR3 DNA only, 39 bases that are in frame from base 1. The receptor was derived from a human donor with a solid tumor. Rearrangement joined TRBV27 to TRBJ1-2; the D region possibly corresponds to TRBD1 (5 bases align). Material: blood. The CDR3 has the sequence CASSLAAGRGYTF. At the DNA level, the sequence is TGTGCCAGCAGTTTGGCGGCAGGGAGAGGCTACACCTTC.